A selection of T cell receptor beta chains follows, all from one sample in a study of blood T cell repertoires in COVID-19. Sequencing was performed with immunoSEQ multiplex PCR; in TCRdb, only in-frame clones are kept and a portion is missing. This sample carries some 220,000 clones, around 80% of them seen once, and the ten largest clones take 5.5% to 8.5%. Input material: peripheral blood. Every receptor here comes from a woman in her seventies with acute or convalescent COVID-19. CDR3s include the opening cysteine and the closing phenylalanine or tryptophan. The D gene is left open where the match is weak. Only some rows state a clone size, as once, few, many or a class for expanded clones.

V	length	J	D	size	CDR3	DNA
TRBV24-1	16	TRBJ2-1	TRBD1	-	CATSDTGTGNYNEQFF	TGTGCCACCAGTGATACCGGGACAGGGAACTACAATGAGCAGTTCTTC
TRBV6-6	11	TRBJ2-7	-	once	CASSLALEQYF	TGTGCCAGCAGCCTGGCCCTCGAGCAGTACTTC
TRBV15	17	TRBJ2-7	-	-	CATSRDMFRLGDREQYF	TGTGCCACCAGCAGAGATATGTTTCGTTTAGGGGATAGGGAGCAGTACTTC
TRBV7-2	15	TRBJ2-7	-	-	CASSLVSDSNYEQYF	TGTGCCAGCAGCTTAGTTTCAGACAGTAACTACGAGCAGTACTTC
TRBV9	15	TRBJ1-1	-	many	CASSSHRAADTEAFF	TGTGCCAGCAGCTCCCACAGGGCGGCAGACACTGAAGCTTTCTTT
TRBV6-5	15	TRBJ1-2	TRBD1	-	CASRESSGTAYGYTF	TGTGCCAGCAGGGAGTCATCAGGGACAGCTTATGGCTACACCTTC
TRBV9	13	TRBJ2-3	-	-	CASSVDSRDTQYF	TGTGCCAGCAGCGTAGATTCGCGGGATACGCAGTATTTT
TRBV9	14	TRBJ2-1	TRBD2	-	CASSVAGWGGEQFF	TGTGCCAGCAGCGTAGCTGGTTGGGGGGGTGAGCAGTTCTTC
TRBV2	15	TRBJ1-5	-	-	CASSEMGRSNQPQHF	TGTGCCAGCAGTGAAATGGGGAGGAGCAATCAGCCCCAGCATTTT
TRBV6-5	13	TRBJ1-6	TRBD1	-	CASSDRVESPLHF	TGTGCCAGCAGCGACAGGGTAGAGTCACCCCTCCACTTT
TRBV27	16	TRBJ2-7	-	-	CASSPLGHHVTHEQYF	TGTGCCAGCAGTCCCTTGGGACACCACGTAACCCACGAGCAGTACTTC
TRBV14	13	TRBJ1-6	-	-	CASSSRTVSPLHF	TGTGCCAGCAGCTCCCGGACAGTTTCACCCCTCCACTTT
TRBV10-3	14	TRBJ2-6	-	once	CAITPNSGANVLTF	TGTGCCATCACCCCCAACTCTGGGGCCAACGTCCTGACTTTC
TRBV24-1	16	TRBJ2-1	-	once	CATSDSRRGRQNEQFF	TGTGCCACCAGTGATTCTAGGAGGGGGCGACAGAATGAGCAGTTCTTC
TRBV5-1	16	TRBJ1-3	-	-	CASSPLPGGETNTIYF	TGCGCCAGCAGCCCCTTGCCTGGGGGCGAGACGAACACCATATATTTT